There are a few counts of the clone carrying this TCR beta chain. The V gene lost 2 bases and the J gene lost 1 base, with 13 bases spanning the gap. This CDR3 has 16 amino acids. Germline CDR1 reads SGHVS; CDR2 reads FQNEAQ. Sequencing was performed with immunoSEQ multiplex PCR; in TCRdb, only in-frame clones are kept and a portion is missing. The table has tens of thousands of clones, around 80% seen once. The data belong to a study of OX40 agonist ivuxolimab in advanced cancers. Here the sequenced sample was CD4+ or CD8+ T cells sorted from blood, taken in a trial of the OX40 agonist ivuxolimab. The sequence was obtained from an adult with an advanced solid tumor such as melanoma, head and neck, liver or kidney cancer. The chain carries TRBV7-8 and TRBJ2-3, with D hard to call. Here the CDR3 reads CASSLTWWDRTDTQYF. In DNA form, the CDR3 reads TGTGCCAGCAGCTTAACCTGGTGGGATCGCACAGATACGCAGTATTTT.